This entry concerns a single T cell receptor (beta chain). Antigen specificity is unknown. Other DNA sequences of this sample code for an identical CDR3. The entry originates in a study of CD4+ T cells in melanoma. Notes on the study in general: Reportedly, melanoma neoantigen-specific CD4+ T cells showed varied differentiation states. A reported correlation linked neoantigen-specific CD4+ T cells to CD8+, macrophage and B cell function.

This CDR3 has 14 residues. From germline, CDR1 is SGHNT and CDR2 YYREEE (reference sequence). The germline V and J ends were trimmed by 0 bases and 1 base, with 7 bases remaining between them. Only in-frame clones appear in the TCRdb table, and some are missing; sequencing was by immunoSEQ multiplex PCR. This sample has some 15,000 clones, with around four fifths found just once. The sequencing input was cells from a culture (not recorded whether cultured in vitro). The rearrangement joins TRBV5-4 to TRBJ2-5; the D gene is possibly TRBD2 (5 bases). This TCR was recovered from a human donor with melanoma. CDR3 nucleotide sequence: TGTGCCAGCAGCTTGGCGGGGAGCCAAGAGACCCAGTACTTC. Translated, it gives CASSLAGSQETQYF.